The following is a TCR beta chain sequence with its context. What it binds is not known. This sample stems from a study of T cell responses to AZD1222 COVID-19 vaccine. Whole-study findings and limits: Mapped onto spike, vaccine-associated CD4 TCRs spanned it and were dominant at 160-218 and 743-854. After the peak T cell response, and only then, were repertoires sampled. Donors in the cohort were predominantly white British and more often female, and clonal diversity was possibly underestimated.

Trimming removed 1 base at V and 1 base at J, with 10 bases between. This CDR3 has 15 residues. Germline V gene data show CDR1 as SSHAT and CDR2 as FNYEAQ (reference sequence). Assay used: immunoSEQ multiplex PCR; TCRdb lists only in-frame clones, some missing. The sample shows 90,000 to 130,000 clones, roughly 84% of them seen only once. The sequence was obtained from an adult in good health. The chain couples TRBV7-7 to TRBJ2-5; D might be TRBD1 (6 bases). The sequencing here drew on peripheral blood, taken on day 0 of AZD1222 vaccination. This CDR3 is CASSLVGGPQETQYF. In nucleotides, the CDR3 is TGTGCCAGCAGCTTAGTAGGGGGACCCCAAGAGACCCAGTACTTC.